Each of the 14 T cell receptor beta chains below was sequenced from the same sample in a study of blood T cell repertoires in COVID-19. Sequencing used immunoSEQ multiplex PCR; TCRdb keeps in-frame clones, though not all of them. The data contain about 330,000 clones, roughly 87% of them singletons. The specimen sequenced was peripheral blood. These receptors all come from a man under 40 with COVID-19, enrolled during active disease.

The rearrangement joins TRBV7-2 to TRBJ2-7, with D possibly TRBD2 on 6 matching bases. V was shortened by 3 bases and J by 7 bases, with 25 bases between the two germline ends. CDR3 length: 17 residues. CDR1 SGHTA and CDR2 FQGNSA come from the germline V gene. The CDR3 nucleotides read TGTGCCAGCAGCTTGGGCGTGGGGGGAGTTGCTTTGGCTGAGCAGTACTTC. This encodes CASSLGVGGVALAEQYF.

This chain joins TRBV7-8 and TRBJ2-7; 8 positions agree with TRBD2. The CDR3 has 15 amino acids. Germline CDR1 SGHVS, CDR2 FQNEAQ. With 4 bases clipped from V and 0 bases from J, the junction kept 5 bases outside the gene matches. The CDR3, as DNA: TGTGCCAGCAGCTCGGGACTAGGGAGCTCCTACGAGCAGTACTTC. This sequence encodes CASSSGLGSSYEQYF. The whole variable domain, filled in from reference TRBV7-8 and TRBJ2-7, reads GAGVSQSPRYKVAKRGQDVALRCDPISGHVSLFWYQQALGQGPEFLTYFQNEAQLDKSGLPSDRFFAERPEGSVSTLKIQRTQQEDSAVYLCASSSGLGSSYEQYFGPGTRLTVT.

This rearrangement joins TRBV28 to TRBJ2-4; TRBD1 agrees at 10 bases. V was clipped by 5 bases and J by 7 bases; unmatched bases: 5. CDR1 and CDR2 from the germline V gene are MDHEN and SYDVKM. The CDR3 runs 14 residues. The CDR3 region has the DNA TGTGCCAGCAGTATGACAGGGGGCGGGAACATTCAGTACTTC. Translated: CASSMTGGGNIQYF. The variable domain in full, completed from reference TRBV28 and TRBJ2-4, reads DVKVTQSSRYLVKRTGEKVFLECVQDMDHENMFWYRQDPGLGLRLIYFSYDVKMKEKGDIPEGYSVSREKKERFSLILESASTNQTSMYLCASSMTGGGNIQYFGAGTRLSVL.

This clone was seen a single time. The V gene is TRBV19, the J gene TRBJ2-7; TRBD2 matches at 9 bases. CDR1 is LNHDA, CDR2 SQIVND, per germline (reference sequence). Trimming at V came to 5 bases and at J to 3 bases, leaving 8 bases not matched to a gene. This CDR3 spans 15 amino acids. The CDR3 sequence is CASSAQTSGLYEQYF. In DNA form, the CDR3 reads TGTGCCAGTAGTGCCCAGACTAGCGGCCTCTACGAGCAGTACTTC.

This clone was counted many times. This chain joins TRBV5-3 and TRBJ2-7; 8 bases match TRBD1. TRBV5-3 is an open reading frame whose function is uncertain. CDR3 length: 18 amino acids. The V and J ends lost 0 bases and 1 base, in that order; junction bases with no gene match: 12. The CDR3 protein is CARSLEQGEGKGSYEQYF. Here the CDR3 DNA reads TGTGCCAGAAGCTTGGAACAGGGGGAAGGAAAGGGTTCCTACGAGCAGTACTTC.

This rearrangement joins TRBV7-8 to TRBJ1-5, with D hard to call. This CDR3 has 13 amino acids. Germline-derived CDR1 and CDR2 are SGHVS and FQNEAQ. Deletions cut 4 bases from V and 4 bases from J, with 8 bases between. The chain's CDR3 is CASSSRRNQPQHF. The CDR3 DNA reads as TGTGCCAGCAGCTCTAGACGGAATCAGCCCCAGCATTTT.

In this sample, this clone turned up a few times. The rearrangement uses TRBV6-6 and TRBJ1-1; D is undetermined. In germline, CDR1 is MNHNY, CDR2 SVGAGI (reference sequence). The CDR3 loop spans 14 amino acids. Trimming left V 3 bases short and J 1 base short, with 9 bases between. The DNA of the CDR3 is TGTGCCAGCAGTTATCCAGTCAAGAACACTGAAGCTTTCTTT. Translating gives CASSYPVKNTEAFF.

V gene TRBV28 combines with J gene TRBJ1-4; TRBD1 matches 9 bases. The CDR3 extends over 15 amino acids. V lost 5 bases to trimming and J lost 5 bases; unmatched junction nucleotides: 6. Looked up from germline, CDR1 is MDHEN and CDR2 is SYDVKM. Written as DNA, the CDR3 is TGTGCCAGCAGTCCCCGGACAGGGGTAAATGAAAAACTGTTTTTT. Its protein is CASSPRTGVNEKLFF. The full variable domain, completed using reference TRBV28 and TRBJ1-4, is DVKVTQSSRYLVKRTGEKVFLECVQDMDHENMFWYRQDPGLGLRLIYFSYDVKMKEKGDIPEGYSVSREKKERFSLILESASTNQTSMYLCASSPRTGVNEKLFFGSGTQLSVL.

The chain is built from TRBV10-3 and TRBJ2-7, with 7 nucleotides matching TRBD1. Losses at the gene ends were 3 bases for V and 0 bases for J; bases not matched to a gene: 8. The CDR3 contains 16 residues. Germline CDR1 reads ENHRY; CDR2 reads SYGVKD. CDR3 DNA sequence: TGTGCCATCAGTGATATACAGGGGCTACCCTCCTACGAGCAGTACTTC. Translation: CAISDIQGLPSYEQYF.

The chain joins TRBV13 to TRBJ1-2; 9 bases align to TRBD1. The germline V gene encodes CDR1 PRHDT and CDR2 FYEKMQ (reference sequence). The CDR3 is 14 residues long. The ends lost 5 bases at V and 2 bases at J; junction bases unmatched: 3. CDR3 in amino acids: CASSADRGNYGYTF. CDR3 DNA sequence: TGTGCCAGCAGCGCAGACAGGGGGAACTATGGCTACACCTTC.

The V and J genes are TRBV6-2 or TRBV6-3 and TRBJ2-3, with 11 bases fitting TRBD2. The V segment lost 4 bases and the J segment 6 bases; nucleotides outside the gene matches: 9. CDR1 and CDR2 from the germline V gene are MNHEY and SVGEGT. The CDR3 runs to 16 residues. CDR3 DNA: TGTGCCAGCAGTTCCCTTACTAGCGGGAGTCCCGATACGCAGTATTTT. Translating gives CASSSLTSGSPDTQYF.

The chain joins TRBV6-5 to TRBJ2-3; D unclear. V lost 5 bases and J lost 2, with 14 bases in between. CDR1 is MNHEY and CDR2 is SVGAGI in the germline V gene. This CDR3 is built from 15 residues. This CDR3 is CASSRVAGITDTQYF. The CDR3 region has the DNA TGTGCCAGCAGTCGAGTTGCAGGAATCACAGATACGCAGTATTTT.

The chain joins TRBV11-2 to TRBJ2-1; D may be TRBD1 (6 bases). CDR3 length equals 18 residues. V gave up 4 bases and J gave up 0 bases, with 19 bases separating them. The germline CDR1 and CDR2 sequences are SGHAT and FQNNGV. The CDR3 sequence: CASSSHRGTLSSYNEQFF. CDR3 in DNA: TGTGCCAGCAGCTCTCACCGAGGGACATTGAGCTCCTACAATGAGCAGTTCTTC.

The chain recombines TRBV18 with TRBJ1-5; 7 positions agree with TRBD1. CDR3 size: 18 residues. With V trimmed by 5 bases and J by 0 bases, 13 bases remained unmatched. Germline V gene data show CDR1 as KGHSH and CDR2 as LQKENI. Written as DNA, the CDR3 is TGTGCCAGCTCAACTCAGACAGGGCCACGTAATAGCAATCAGCCCCAGCATTTT. Residues: CASSTQTGPRNSNQPQHF.